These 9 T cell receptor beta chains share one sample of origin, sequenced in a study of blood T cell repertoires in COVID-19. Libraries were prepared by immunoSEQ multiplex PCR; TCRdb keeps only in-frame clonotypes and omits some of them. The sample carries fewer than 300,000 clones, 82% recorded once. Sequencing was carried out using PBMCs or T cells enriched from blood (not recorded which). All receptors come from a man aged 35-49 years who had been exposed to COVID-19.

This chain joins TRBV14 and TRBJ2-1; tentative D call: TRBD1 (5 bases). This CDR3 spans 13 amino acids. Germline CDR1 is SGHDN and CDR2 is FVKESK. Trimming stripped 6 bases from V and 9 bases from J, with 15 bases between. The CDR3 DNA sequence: TGTGCCAGCAGTTGGGGCCCTACTTTTGAGCAGTTCTTC. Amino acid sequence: CASSWGPTFEQFF. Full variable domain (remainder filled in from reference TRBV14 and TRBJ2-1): EAGVTQFPSHSVIEKGQTVTLRCDPISGHDNLYWYRRVMGKEIKFLLHFVKESKQDESGMPNNRFLAERTGGTYSTLKVQPAELEDSGVYFCASSWGPTFEQFFGPGTRLTVL.

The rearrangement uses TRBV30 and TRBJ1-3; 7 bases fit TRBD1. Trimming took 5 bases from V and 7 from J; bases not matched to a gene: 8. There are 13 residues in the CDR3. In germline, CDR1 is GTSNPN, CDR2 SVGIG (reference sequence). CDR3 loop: CAWATGLLNTIYF. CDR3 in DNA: TGTGCCTGGGCGACAGGGCTATTGAACACCATATATTTT.

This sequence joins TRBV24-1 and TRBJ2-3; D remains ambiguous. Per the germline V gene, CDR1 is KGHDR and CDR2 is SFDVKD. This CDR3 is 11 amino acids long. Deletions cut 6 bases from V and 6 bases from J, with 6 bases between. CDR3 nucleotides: TGTGCCACCAGTCTAGTGGATACGCAGTATTTT. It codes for CATSLVDTQYF.

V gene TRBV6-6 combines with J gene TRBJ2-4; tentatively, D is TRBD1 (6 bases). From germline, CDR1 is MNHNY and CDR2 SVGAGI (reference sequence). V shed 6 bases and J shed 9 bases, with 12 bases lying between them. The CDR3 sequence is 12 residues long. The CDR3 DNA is TGTGCCAGCAGAGAGGACAGCGGCATTCAGTACTTC. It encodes CASREDSGIQYF.

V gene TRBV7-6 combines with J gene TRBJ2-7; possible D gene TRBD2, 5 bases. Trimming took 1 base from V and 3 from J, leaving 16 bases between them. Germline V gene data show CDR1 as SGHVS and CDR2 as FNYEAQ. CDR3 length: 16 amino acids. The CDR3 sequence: CASSLGVLDNRYEQYF. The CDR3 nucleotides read TGTGCCAGCAGCTTAGGCGTACTAGATAATCGCTACGAGCAGTACTTC.

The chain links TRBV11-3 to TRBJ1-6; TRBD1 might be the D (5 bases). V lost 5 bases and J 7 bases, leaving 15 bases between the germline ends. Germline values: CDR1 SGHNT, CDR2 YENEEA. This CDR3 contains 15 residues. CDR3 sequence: CASSGRGTQNSPLHF. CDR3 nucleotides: TGTGCCAGCAGCGGACGCGGGACTCAGAATTCACCCCTCCACTTT. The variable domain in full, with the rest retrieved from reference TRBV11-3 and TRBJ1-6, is EAGVVQSPRYKIIEKKQPVAFWCNPISGHNTLYWYLQNLGQGPELLIRYENEEAVDDSQLPKDRFSAERLKGVDSTLKIQPAELGDSAVYLCASSGRGTQNSPLHFGNGTRLTVT.

The CDR3 nucleotides are TGTGCCAGCAACGACTCGGGACTAGCGGGAGAAAATGAGCAGTTCTTC. This sequence encodes CASNDSGLAGENEQFF. V and J are TRBV13 and TRBJ2-1, with TRBD2 matching 14 bases. The CDR3 is 16 residues long. CDR1 and CDR2 (germline): PRHDT, FYEKMQ (reference sequence). The J segment lost 7 bases and the V segment lost 7 bases, leaving 9 bases of the junction unmatched.

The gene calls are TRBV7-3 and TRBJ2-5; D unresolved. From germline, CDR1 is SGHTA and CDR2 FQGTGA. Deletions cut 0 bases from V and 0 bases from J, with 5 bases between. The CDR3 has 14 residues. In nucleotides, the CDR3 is TGTGCCAGCAGCTTAACGGCTTACCAAGAGACCCAGTACTTC. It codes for CASSLTAYQETQYF.

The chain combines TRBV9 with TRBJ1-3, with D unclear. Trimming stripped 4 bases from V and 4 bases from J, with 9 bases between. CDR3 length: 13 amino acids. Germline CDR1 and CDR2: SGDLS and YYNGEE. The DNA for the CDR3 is TGTGCCAGCAGCCCCCCAGCGGGAAACACCATATATTTT. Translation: CASSPPAGNTIYF. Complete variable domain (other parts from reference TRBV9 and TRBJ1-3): DSGVTQTPKHLITATGQRVTLRCSPRSGDLSVYWYQQSLDQGLQFLIQYYNGEERAKGNILERFSAQQFPDLHSELNLSSLELGDSALYFCASSPPAGNTIYFGEGSWLTVV.